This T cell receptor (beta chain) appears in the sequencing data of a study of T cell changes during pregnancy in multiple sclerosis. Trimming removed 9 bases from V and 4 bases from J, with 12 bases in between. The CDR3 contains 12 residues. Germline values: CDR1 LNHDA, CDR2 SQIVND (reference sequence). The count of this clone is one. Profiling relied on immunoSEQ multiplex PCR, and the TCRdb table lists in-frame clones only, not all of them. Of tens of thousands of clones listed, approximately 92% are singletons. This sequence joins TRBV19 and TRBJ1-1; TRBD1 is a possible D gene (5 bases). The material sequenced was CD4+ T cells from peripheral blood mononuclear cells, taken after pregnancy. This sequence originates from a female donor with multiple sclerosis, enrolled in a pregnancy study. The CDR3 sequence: CASRVGGTEAFF. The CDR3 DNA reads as TGTGCCAGCAGGGTCGGGGGCACTGAAGCTTTCTTT.